What follows describes a single T cell receptor beta chain. What it binds is not known. The data stem from a study of Graves' ophthalmopathy and Graves' hyperthyroidism. Across the study: Researchers obtained peripheral blood at initial diagnosis, before any treatment had begun. Study observations and caveats: Using a 13-signature model, the authors split ophthalmopathy from stable hyperthyroidism, with 87.88% sensitivity and roughly 83% specificity.

Stable hyperthyroidism meant no ophthalmopathy within 18 months of follow-up. Hyperthyroidism patients were newly diagnosed, under 2 months' duration, aged 18 to 65. Researchers took RNA transcripts and amplified TCR beta CDR3 regions from them. An opening RT-PCR round employed HTBI primers and preceded a second-round multiplex PCR. TCRdb reprocessed the multiplex PCR reads via MiXCR and lists one record per CDR3 protein. The sample includes about 620,000 distinct CDR3 sequences, over 20% of them seen just once. Germline CDR1 SNHLY, CDR2 FYNNEI. The V end lost 1 base, the J end lost 0 bases, and 7 bases lay between the germline ends. This CDR3 spans 14 amino acids.

This sequence originates from a woman aged 18-29 years with stable Graves' hyperthyroidism. Some clones in this sample may be carry-over from other donors' samples. Sequenced: peripheral blood. The rearrangement links TRBV2 to TRBJ2-7; D gene ambiguous. CDR3 in amino acids: CASSEGVYSYEQYF. The CDR3 coding sequence is TGTGCCAGCAGTGAAGGGGTGTACTCCTACGAGCAGTACTTC.